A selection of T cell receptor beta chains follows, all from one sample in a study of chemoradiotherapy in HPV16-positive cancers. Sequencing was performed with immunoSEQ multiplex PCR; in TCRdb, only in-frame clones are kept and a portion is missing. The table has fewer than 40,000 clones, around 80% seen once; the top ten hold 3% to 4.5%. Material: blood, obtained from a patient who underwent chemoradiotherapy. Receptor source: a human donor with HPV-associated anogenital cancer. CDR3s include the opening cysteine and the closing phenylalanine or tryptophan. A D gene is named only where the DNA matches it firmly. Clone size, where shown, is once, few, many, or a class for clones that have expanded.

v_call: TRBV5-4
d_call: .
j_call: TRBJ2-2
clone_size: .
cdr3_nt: TGTGCCAGCAGCTATCCGAACACCGGGGAGCTGTTTTTT
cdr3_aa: CASSYPNTGELFF

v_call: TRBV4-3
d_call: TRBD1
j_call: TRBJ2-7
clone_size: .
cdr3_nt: TGCGCCAGCAGCCAAGAAGTAGGACAGGGCTACGAGCAGTACTTC
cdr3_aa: CASSQEVGQGYEQYF

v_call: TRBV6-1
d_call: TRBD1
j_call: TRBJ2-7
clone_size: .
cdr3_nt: TGTGCCAGCAGTGAAGCACCCGGACAGGGGGACTACGAGCAGTACTTC
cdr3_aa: CASSEAPGQGDYEQYF

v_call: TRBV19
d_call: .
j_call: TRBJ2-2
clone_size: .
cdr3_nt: TGTGCCAGTAGTATAGACGGGGGAGGAACCGGGGAGCTGTTTTTT
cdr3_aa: CASSIDGGGTGELFF

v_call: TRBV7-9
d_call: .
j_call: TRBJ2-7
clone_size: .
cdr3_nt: TGTGCCAGCAGCCAAGGGGCCAGGGTTGAGCAGTACTTC
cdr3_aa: CASSQGARVEQYF

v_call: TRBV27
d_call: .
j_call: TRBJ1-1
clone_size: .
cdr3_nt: TGTGCCAGCAGTCCGAGATCGGTTCTCACTGAAGCTTTCTTT
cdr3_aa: CASSPRSVLTEAFF

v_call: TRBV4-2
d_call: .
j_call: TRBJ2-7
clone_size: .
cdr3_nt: TGTGCCAGCAGCCACTCCGGGGGCGGGGACCCCTACGAGCAGTACTTC
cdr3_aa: CASSHSGGGDPYEQYF

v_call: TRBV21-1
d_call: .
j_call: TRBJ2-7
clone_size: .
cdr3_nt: TGTGCCAGCAGCAAAGGGACTTCGGCGGGCGAGCAGTACTTC
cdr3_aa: CASSKGTSAGEQYF

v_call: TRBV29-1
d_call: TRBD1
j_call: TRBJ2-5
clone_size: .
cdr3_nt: TGCAGCGTTGAATTAATGGGACAGTTGAGGTCCCAGTACTTC
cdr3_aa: CSVELMGQLRSQYF

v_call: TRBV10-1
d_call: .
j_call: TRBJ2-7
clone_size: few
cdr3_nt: TGCGCCAGCAGTCGGGACATTGGCTACGAGCAGTACTTC
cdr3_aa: CASSRDIGYEQYF

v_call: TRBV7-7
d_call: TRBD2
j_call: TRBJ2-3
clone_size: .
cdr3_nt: TGTGCCAGCAGTTTGACTAGCGGGGCCCATACGCAGTATTTT
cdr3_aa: CASSLTSGAHTQYF

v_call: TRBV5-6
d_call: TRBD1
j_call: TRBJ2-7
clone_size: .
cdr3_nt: TGTGCCAGCAGCTGGGACAGGGGATGGAGCGAGCAGTACTTC
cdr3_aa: CASSWDRGWSEQYF

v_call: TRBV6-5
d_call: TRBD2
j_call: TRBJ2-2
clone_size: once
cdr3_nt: TGTGCCTCTGGGGGGGAGACCGGGGAGCTGTTTTTT
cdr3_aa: CASGGETGELFF

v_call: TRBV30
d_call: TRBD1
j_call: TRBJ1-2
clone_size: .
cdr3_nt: TGTGCCTGGGCCCAGGACAGGGACCATGGCTACACCTTC
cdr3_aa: CAWAQDRDHGYTF

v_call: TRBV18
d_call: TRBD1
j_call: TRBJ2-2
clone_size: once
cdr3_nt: TGTGCCAGCTCACCATCTCGGCAGGGGGCGTCCGGGGAGCTGTTTTTT
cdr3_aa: CASSPSRQGASGELFF

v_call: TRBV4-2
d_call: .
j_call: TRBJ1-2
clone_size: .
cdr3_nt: TGTGCCAGCAGCCAAGATCAACAGCCTCACTATGGCTACACCTTC
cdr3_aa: CASSQDQQPHYGYTF

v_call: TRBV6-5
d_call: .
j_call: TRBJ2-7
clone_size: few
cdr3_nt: TGTGCCAGCAGGGGCGCCACCTACGAGCAGTACTTC
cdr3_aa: CASRGATYEQYF

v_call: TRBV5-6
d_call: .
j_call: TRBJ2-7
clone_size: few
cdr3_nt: TGTGCCAGCAGCTCGAAACAGGGAAATCATGGGGACGAGCAGTACTTC
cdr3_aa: CASSSKQGNHGDEQYF

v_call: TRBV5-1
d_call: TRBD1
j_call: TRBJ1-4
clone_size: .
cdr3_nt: TGCGCCAGCAGTCGAGTCGGACAGGGTAATGAAAAACTGTTTTTT
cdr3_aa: CASSRVGQGNEKLFF

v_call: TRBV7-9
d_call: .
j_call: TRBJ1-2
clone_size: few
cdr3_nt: TGTGCCAGCAGCTCCGGTCTTGGGGGATATGGCTACACCTTC
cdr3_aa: CASSSGLGGYGYTF

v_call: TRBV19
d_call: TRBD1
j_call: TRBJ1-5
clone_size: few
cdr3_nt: TGTGCCAGTAGGGGACAGGGTAATCAGCCCCAGCATTTT
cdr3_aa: CASRGQGNQPQHF

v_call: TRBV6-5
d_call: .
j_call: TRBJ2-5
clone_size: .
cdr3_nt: TGTGCCAGCAGTTACTCGGAGACCCAGTACTTC
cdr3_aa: CASSYSETQYF

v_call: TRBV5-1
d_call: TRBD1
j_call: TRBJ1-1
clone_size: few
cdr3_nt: TGCGCCAGCAGCTTGTCAGAGACAGGGGGAGAAGCTTTCTTT
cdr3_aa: CASSLSETGGEAFF

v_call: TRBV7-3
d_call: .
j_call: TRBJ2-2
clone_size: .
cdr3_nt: TGTGCCAGCAGCTCATGGACGTCGGACACCGGGGAGCTGTTTTTT
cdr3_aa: CASSSWTSDTGELFF

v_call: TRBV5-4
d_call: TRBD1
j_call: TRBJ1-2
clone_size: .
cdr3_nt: TGTGCCAGCAGCTTCCCCCAGGGACAGGGGCTTGGCTACACCTTC
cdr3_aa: CASSFPQGQGLGYTF

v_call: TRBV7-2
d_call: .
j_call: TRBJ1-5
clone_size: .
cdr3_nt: TGTGCCAGCAGCTCCAGGGGCCGAAATCAGCCCCAGCATTTT
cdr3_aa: CASSSRGRNQPQHF

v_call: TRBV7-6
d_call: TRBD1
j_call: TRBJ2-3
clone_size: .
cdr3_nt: TGTGCCAGCAGCGCCGGGACAGGGCGCACAGATACGCAGTATTTT
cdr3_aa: CASSAGTGRTDTQYF

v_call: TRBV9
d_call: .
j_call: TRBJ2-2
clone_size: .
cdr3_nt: TGTGCCAGCAGCGTACGGGCAGGTGTTGGCGGGGAGCTGTTTTTT
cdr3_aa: CASSVRAGVGGELFF

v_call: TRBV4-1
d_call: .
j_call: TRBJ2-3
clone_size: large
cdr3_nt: TGCGCCAGCAGCCATGCCGGCCTATCCGAGCCGATAGATACGCAGTATTTT
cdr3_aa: CASSHAGLSEPIDTQYF

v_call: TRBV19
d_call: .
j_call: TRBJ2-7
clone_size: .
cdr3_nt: TGTGCCAGTAGTATAGGGGGCTACGAGCAGTACTTC
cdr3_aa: CASSIGGYEQYF

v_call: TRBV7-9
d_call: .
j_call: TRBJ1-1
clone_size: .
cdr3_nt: TGTGCCAGCAGCCACAGGGTCACTGAAGCTTTCTTT
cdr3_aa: CASSHRVTEAFF

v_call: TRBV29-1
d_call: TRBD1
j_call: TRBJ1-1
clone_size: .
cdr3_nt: TGCAGCGTGATGACAGGGGGGACTGAAGCTTTCTTT
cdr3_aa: CSVMTGGTEAFF

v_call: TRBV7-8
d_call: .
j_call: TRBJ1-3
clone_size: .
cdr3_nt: TGTGCCAGCAGCTTCGGTGTCGGAAGCTCTGGAAACACCATATATTTT
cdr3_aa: CASSFGVGSSGNTIYF

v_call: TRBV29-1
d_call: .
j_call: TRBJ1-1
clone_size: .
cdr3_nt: TGCAGCGTTGACAGGGGATATGCGGCTTTCTTT
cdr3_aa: CSVDRGYAAFF

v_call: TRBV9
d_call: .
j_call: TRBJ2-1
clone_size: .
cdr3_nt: TGTGCCAGCAGCGTAGCGACCCGCGACCATGAGCAGTTCTTC
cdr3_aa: CASSVATRDHEQFF

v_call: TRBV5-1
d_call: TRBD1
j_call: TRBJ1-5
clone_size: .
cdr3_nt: TGCGCCAGCAGCGTGGGGACAGGGCCCAATCAGCCCCAGCATTTT
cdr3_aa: CASSVGTGPNQPQHF

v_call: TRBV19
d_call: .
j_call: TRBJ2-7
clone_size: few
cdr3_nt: TGTGCCAGTAACCACAAGAGGAACTCCTACGAGCAGTACTTC
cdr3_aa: CASNHKRNSYEQYF

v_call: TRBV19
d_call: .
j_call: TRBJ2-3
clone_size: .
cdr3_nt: TGTGCCAGTAGTTCCCGGGGAGCGCTCGGATTCGGGACAGATACGCAGTATTTT
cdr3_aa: CASSSRGALGFGTDTQYF